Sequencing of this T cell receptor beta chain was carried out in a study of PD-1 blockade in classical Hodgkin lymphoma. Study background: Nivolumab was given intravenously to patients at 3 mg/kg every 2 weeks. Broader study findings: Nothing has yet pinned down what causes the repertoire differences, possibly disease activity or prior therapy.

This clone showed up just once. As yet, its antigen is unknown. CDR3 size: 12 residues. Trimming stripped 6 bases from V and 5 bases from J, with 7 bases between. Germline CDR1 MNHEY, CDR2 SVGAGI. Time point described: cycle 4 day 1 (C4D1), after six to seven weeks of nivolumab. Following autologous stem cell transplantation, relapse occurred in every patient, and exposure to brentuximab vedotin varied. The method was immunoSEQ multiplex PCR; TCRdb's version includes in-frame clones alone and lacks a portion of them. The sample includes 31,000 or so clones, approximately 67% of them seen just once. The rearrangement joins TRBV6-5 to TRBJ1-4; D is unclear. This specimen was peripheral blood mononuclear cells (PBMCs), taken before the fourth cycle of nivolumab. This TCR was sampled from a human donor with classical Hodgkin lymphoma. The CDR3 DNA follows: TGTGCCAGCAGCCTTAAAAATGAAAAACTGTTTTTT. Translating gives CASSLKNEKLFF.